These 24 T cell receptor beta chains came from one sample sequenced in a study of cytomegalovirus exposure and HLA in healthy donors (dated by TCRdb to the late 2010s). The library was obtained by the immunoSEQ multiplex PCR assay. Held by TCRdb, this immuneACCESS table contains in-frame sequences only and omits some clones. Under half of the omission traces to an unresolved V gene where checked; the cause of the rest is unknown. The sample contains 150,000 to 200,000 clones, roughly 96% of them found a single time. Jointly, the top ten make up 0.8% to 1% of the sample. The specimen sequenced was PBMCs. The receptors stem from a young woman in good health and CMV-seronegative.

V and J are TRBV7-9 and TRBJ2-1; 8 nucleotides align to TRBD1. Germline V gene data show CDR1 as SEHNR and CDR2 as FQNEAQ (reference sequence). The CDR3 contains 15 residues. V lost 5 bases to trimming and J lost 7 bases; unmatched junction nucleotides: 10. CDR3 in amino acids: CASSPRQGNLNEQFF. In DNA, the CDR3 is TGTGCCAGCAGCCCTAGACAGGGGAATTTGAATGAGCAGTTCTTC.

The chain couples TRBV5-1 to TRBJ1-1, with 10 bases matching TRBD1. The germline V gene encodes CDR1 SGHRS and CDR2 YFSETQ. The CDR3 sequence is 15 residues long. Unmatched junction bases numbered 6, after V lost 4 bases and J lost 3 bases. Written as DNA, the CDR3 is TGCGCCAGCAGCCTGGCGGGACAGGGGTACACTGAAGCTTTCTTT. Its protein is CASSLAGQGYTEAFF.

This rearrangement joins TRBV7-2 to TRBJ1-4; D might be TRBD1 (6 bases). This CDR3 is built from 13 residues. CDR1 is SGHTA and CDR2 is FQGNSA in the germline V gene. V was pared by 5 bases and J by 12 bases, with 16 bases between. The CDR3 DNA reads TGTGCCAGCAGCGCCAGGGGTTTCAGTGAACTGTTTTTT. Protein sequence: CASSARGFSELFF.

The chain recombines TRBV4-1 with TRBJ2-7; 12 positions agree with TRBD2. The J segment lost 2 bases and the V segment lost 1 base, leaving 6 bases of the junction unmatched. Germline V CDR1 and CDR2: MGHRA, YSYEKL. The CDR3 sequence is 17 residues long. CDR3 bases: TGCGCCAGCAGCCAAGCCAGGACTAGCGGGGCGACCTACGAGCAGTACTTC. Protein product: CASSQARTSGATYEQYF.

The chain recombines TRBV7-9 with TRBJ1-4; no clear D. The CDR3 is made up of 17 amino acids. From germline, CDR1 is SEHNR and CDR2 FQNEAQ (reference sequence). V was clipped by 4 bases and J by 4 bases, with 19 bases between them. In DNA, the CDR3 is TGTGCCAGCAGCTCCCCCGGAGCCTCAAACCGTAATGAAAAACTGTTTTTT. Amino acids: CASSSPGASNRNEKLFF.

The rearrangement joins TRBV5-4 to TRBJ1-1, with D perhaps matching TRBD1 (6 bases). CDR1 and CDR2 (germline): SGHNT, YYREEE (reference sequence). This CDR3 contains 15 residues. Trimming removed 0 bases at V and 3 bases at J, with 12 bases between. The DNA for the CDR3 is TGTGCCAGCAGCTTGGGTTCAGGGGATTACACTGAAGCTTTCTTT. Translating it yields CASSLGSGDYTEAFF.

This clone was detected only once. This rearrangement joins TRBV2 to TRBJ1-5; 7 bases are a match to TRBD1. There are 19 residues in the CDR3. The ends lost 5 bases at V and 0 bases at J; junction bases unmatched: 16. Looked up from germline, CDR1 is SNHLY and CDR2 is FYNNEI. This CDR3 reads CASSRARQGGLYSNQPQHF. The CDR3 DNA follows: TGTGCCAGCAGTAGGGCACGACAGGGCGGCCTTTATAGCAATCAGCCCCAGCATTTT.

CDR3 bases: TGTGCCAGCAGCAGACAGGGGGAGGTACCCGGGGAGCTGTTTTTT. This sequence encodes CASSRQGEVPGELFF. This chain joins TRBV7-2 and TRBJ2-2; 9 positions agree with TRBD1. Germline-derived CDR1 and CDR2 are SGHTA and FQGNSA. The CDR3 spans 15 residues. The J segment lost 6 bases and the V segment lost 5 bases, leaving 7 bases of the junction unmatched.

The gene calls are TRBV2 and TRBJ2-7; D gene ambiguous. Germline CDR1 SNHLY, CDR2 FYNNEI. V was pared by 4 bases and J by 3 bases, with 13 bases between. This CDR3 comprises 14 residues. Written as DNA, the CDR3 is TGTGCCAGCAGTGGCGAGATTAGTTTCTACGAGCAGTACTTC. Its translation: CASSGEISFYEQYF.

This chain connects TRBV15 to TRBJ1-5; no clear D. The CDR3 sequence is 15 residues long. Germline values: CDR1 LNHNV, CDR2 YYDKDF (reference sequence). Trimming took off 4 bases at V and 5 bases at J, with 15 bases between the two ends. CDR3 DNA sequence: TGTGCCACCAGCATCCGACTAGGGCTCCATCAGCCCCAGCATTTT. Amino acid sequence: CATSIRLGLHQPQHF.

The genes are TRBV2 and TRBJ2-5, with D maybe TRBD1 (5 bases). This CDR3 contains 13 residues. Germline CDR1 SNHLY, CDR2 FYNNEI. The germline V and J ends were trimmed by 3 bases and 6 bases, with 11 bases remaining between them. CDR3 bases: TGTGCCAGCAGTGAGGTCAGGGTGCAGACCCAGTACTTC. Its protein product is CASSEVRVQTQYF.

As to this clone: The same CDR3 can be traced to other DNA sequences in this sample. V usage is TRBV6-6 and J usage is TRBJ1-1; D uncertain. Germline-derived CDR1 and CDR2 are MNHNY and SVGAGI (reference sequence). Trimming removed 2 bases at V and 1 base at J, with 5 bases between. CDR3 length: 13 residues. Here the CDR3 reads CASSYPGNTEAFF. As DNA, the CDR3 is TGTGCCAGCAGTTACCCGGGGAACACTGAAGCTTTCTTT.

V and J are TRBV5-6 and TRBJ1-1; D remains ambiguous. Trimming removed 4 bases at V and 5 bases at J, with 9 bases between. Germline loops: CDR1 SGHDT, CDR2 YYEEEE. The CDR3 loop spans 12 amino acids. The DNA for the CDR3 is TGTGCCAGCAGCGAAGGGAGGACTGAAGCTTTCTTT. This translates into CASSEGRTEAFF.

Only one count was recorded for this clone. The gene calls are TRBV29-1 and TRBJ1-4; 7 bases fit TRBD1. The CDR3 runs to 12 residues. V was pared by 4 bases and J by 15 bases, with 11 bases of the junction left unmatched. The V gene's germline CDR1 is SQVTM and CDR2 ANQGSEA. The CDR3 region has the DNA TGCAGCGTTGCAGGGGGAGATGAGAGAGTGTTTTTT. It specifies CSVAGGDERVFF.

The genes are TRBV19 and TRBJ1-5, with D unclear. V lost 7 bases and J 1 base, leaving 17 bases between the germline ends. The germline V gene has CDR1 LNHDA and CDR2 SQIVND (reference sequence). The CDR3 contains 16 residues. The DNA for the CDR3 is TGTGCCAGTACCCCCCATAGGGAGGCGAGCAATCAGCCCCAGCATTTT. Its translation: CASTPHREASNQPQHF.

This chain connects TRBV10-3 to TRBJ1-4, with 8 bases identical to TRBD1. V shed 11 bases and J 8 bases; nucleotides not matched to a gene: 13. The CDR3 has 14 residues. Germline V gives CDR1 ENHRY, CDR2 SYGVKD. This CDR3 reads CASSQGGAREKLFF. The CDR3 DNA reads TGTGCCTCCTCACAGGGGGGGGCTAGAGAAAAACTGTTTTTT.

V gene TRBV5-6 combines with J gene TRBJ2-7, with TRBD1 matching over 7 bases. V trimming: 6 bases; J trimming: 3 bases; junction bases outside the gene matches: 15. The CDR3 totals 16 residues. CDR1 SGHDT and CDR2 YYEEEE come from the germline V gene. CDR3 in amino acids: CASIHMRQGRSYEQYF. The DNA of the CDR3 is TGTGCCAGCATCCATATGCGACAGGGAAGGAGCTACGAGCAGTACTTC.

This chain uses TRBV6-5 with TRBJ1-2, with 7 bases lining up with TRBD1. Germline V gives CDR1 MNHEY, CDR2 SVGAGI. With V trimmed by 5 bases and J by 8 bases, 8 bases remained unmatched. There are 13 residues in the CDR3. The CDR3 protein is CASSRQGPAGYTF. CDR3 sequence (DNA): TGTGCCAGCAGTCGACAGGGTCCCGCCGGCTACACCTTC.

The chain links TRBV9 to TRBJ2-3; TRBD2 matches 8 bases. Germline loops: CDR1 SGDLS, CDR2 YYNGEE. The CDR3 has 14 amino acids. Trimming at V came to 1 base and at J to 5 bases, leaving 3 bases not matched to a gene. CDR3 sequence reads: CASSVSGGGDTQYF. The CDR3 DNA sequence: TGTGCCAGCAGCGTATCCGGGGGGGGAGATACGCAGTATTTT.

The rearrangement uses TRBV7-2 and TRBJ2-3; D possibly corresponds to TRBD1 (6 bases). The ends were cut back, 1 base at V and 6 bases at J, with 11 bases in the middle. The CDR3 runs to 14 residues. Germline CDR1 and CDR2: SGHTA and FQGNSA. CDR3 nucleotide sequence: TGTGCCAGCAGCTTAGGGGGGCCGGCGGATACGCAGTATTTT. Translating it yields CASSLGGPADTQYF.

The CDR3 DNA follows: TGTGCCAGCAAGGACAGGGGTGTCACAGATACGCAGTATTTT. Its translation: CASKDRGVTDTQYF. The chain joins TRBV19 to TRBJ2-3; 9 bases are a match to TRBD1. V lost 9 bases and J lost 2; bases outside the gene matches: 6. Germline V CDR1 and CDR2: LNHDA, SQIVND (reference sequence). The CDR3 consists of 14 residues.

The chain couples TRBV19 to TRBJ1-4; 7 bases match TRBD1. Trimming cost V 4 bases and J 2 bases; bases outside gene matches: 4. CDR3 length: 15 residues. The germline gives CDR1 LNHDA, CDR2 SQIVND (reference sequence). The CDR3 nucleotides read TGTGCCAGTAGTAGGCTGGGACAGACTAATGAAAAACTGTTTTTT. Translation: CASSRLGQTNEKLFF.

The chain's CDR3 is CASSLRGGETQYF. Written as DNA, the CDR3 is TGTGCCAGCAGTTTGCGGGGGGGGGAGACCCAGTACTTC. The chain combines TRBV5-4 with TRBJ2-5, with 9 positions matching TRBD2. Germline V CDR1 and CDR2: SGHNT, YYREEE (reference sequence). CDR3 size: 13 residues. J gave up 5 bases and V 5 bases, and 4 bases lay outside the gene matches.

V is TRBV19 and J is TRBJ1-1; possibly TRBD1 for D (5 bases). The CDR3 runs to 13 residues. Germline V gene lookup returns CDR1 LNHDA and CDR2 SQIVND (reference sequence). The CDR3 loop reads CAAAEGWNTEAFF. In nucleotides, the CDR3 is TGTGCGGCCGCGGAGGGGTGGAACACTGAAGCTTTCTTT.